The clone carrying this T cell receptor (beta chain) was seen only once. Original processing notes: Amplification with reference gene primers provided the estimates of nucleated cell counts. The protocol was immunoSEQ multiplex PCR, while the TCRdb copy is restricted to in-frame clones and leaves out a portion. The D gene and trimming were derived from the DNA, and the V and J assignments and clone size from that table. In the table there are a few hundred thousand clones, more than 85% of which are singletons. Participants reported their clinical history, and cohort assignment relied on those reports. What the recovered Cohort 3 donors had was two negative PCRs, clearance, or symptom resolution. CDR1 is WSHSY and CDR2 is SAAADI in the germline V gene. The CDR3 is 15 residues long. Trimming cost V 2 bases and J 3 bases; bases outside gene matches: 6. The data derive from a study of blood T cell repertoires in COVID-19.

The rearrangement uses TRBV10-2 and TRBJ2-7; TRBD1 aligns across 8 bases. Material for sequencing was PBMCs or T cells enriched from blood (not recorded which). The sequence was collected from a woman aged 55-69 years who had recovered from COVID-19. The DNA for the CDR3 is TGCGCCAGCAGTGAGGGACAGGGAGGAGTCTACGAGCAGTACTTC. This encodes CASSEGQGGVYEQYF.